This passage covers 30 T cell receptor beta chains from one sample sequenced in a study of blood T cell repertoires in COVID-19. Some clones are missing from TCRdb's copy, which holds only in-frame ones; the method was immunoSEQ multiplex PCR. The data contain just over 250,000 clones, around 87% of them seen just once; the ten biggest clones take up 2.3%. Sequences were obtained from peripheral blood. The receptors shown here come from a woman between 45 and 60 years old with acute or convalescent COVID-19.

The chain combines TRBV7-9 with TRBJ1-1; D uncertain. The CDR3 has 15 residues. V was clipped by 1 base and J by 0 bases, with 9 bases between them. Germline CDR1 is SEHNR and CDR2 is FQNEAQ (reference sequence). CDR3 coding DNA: TGTGCCAGCAGCTTAGGGTTAGCCTTGAACACTGAAGCTTTCTTT. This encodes CASSLGLALNTEAFF.

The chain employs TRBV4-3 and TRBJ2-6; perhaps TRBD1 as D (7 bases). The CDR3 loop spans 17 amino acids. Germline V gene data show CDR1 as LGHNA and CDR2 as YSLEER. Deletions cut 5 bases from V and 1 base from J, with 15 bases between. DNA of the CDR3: TGCGCCAGCAGCTGGGGGGCAGGGGGATCTGGGGCCAACGTCCTGACTTTC. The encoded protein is CASSWGAGGSGANVLTF.

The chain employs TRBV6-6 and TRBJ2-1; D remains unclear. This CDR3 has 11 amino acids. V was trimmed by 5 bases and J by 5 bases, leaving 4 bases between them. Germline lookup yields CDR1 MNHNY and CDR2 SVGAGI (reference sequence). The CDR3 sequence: CASSRDNEQFF. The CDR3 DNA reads TGTGCCAGCAGTCGCGACAATGAGCAGTTCTTC.

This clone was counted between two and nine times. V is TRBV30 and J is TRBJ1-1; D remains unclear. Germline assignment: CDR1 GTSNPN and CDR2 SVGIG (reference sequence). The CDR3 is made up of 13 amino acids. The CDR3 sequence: CAAGFGLNTEAFF. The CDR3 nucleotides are TGTGCGGCGGGATTTGGTTTGAACACTGAAGCTTTCTTT.

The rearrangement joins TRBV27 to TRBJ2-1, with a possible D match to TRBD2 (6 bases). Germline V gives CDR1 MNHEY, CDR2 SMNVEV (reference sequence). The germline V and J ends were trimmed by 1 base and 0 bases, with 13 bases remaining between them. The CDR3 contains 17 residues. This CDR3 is CASSLYGSGPSYNEQFF. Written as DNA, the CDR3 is TGTGCCAGCAGTTTATACGGTAGCGGACCCTCCTACAATGAGCAGTTCTTC.

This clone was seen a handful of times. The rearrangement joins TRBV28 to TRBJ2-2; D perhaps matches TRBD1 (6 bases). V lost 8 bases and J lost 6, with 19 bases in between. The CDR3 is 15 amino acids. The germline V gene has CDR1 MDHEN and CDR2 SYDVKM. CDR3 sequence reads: CASVGWGRGAGELFF. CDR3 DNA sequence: TGTGCCAGCGTTGGTTGGGGGCGAGGGGCCGGGGAGCTGTTTTTT. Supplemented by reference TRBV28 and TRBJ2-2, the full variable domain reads DVKVTQSSRYLVKRTGEKVFLECVQDMDHENMFWYRQDPGLGLRLIYFSYDVKMKEKGDIPEGYSVSREKKERFSLILESASTNQTSMYLCASVGWGRGAGELFFGEGSRLTVL.

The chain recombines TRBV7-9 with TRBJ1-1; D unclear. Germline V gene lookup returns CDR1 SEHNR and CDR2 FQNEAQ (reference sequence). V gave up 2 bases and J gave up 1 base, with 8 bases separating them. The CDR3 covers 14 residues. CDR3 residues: CASSLNEANTEAFF. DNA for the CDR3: TGTGCCAGCAGCTTAAACGAGGCGAACACTGAAGCTTTCTTT.

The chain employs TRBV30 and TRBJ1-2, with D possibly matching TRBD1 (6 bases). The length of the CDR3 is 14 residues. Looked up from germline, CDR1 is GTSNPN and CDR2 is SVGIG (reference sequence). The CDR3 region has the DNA TGTGGGATGGACCGGGGGGCCCGGTCCTATGGCTACACCTTC. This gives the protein CGMDRGARSYGYTF. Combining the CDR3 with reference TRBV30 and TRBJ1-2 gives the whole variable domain SQTIHQWPATLVQPVGSPLSLECTVEGTSNPNLYWYRQAAGRGLQLLFYSVGIGQISSEVPQNLSASRPQDRQFILSSKKLLLSDSGFYLCGMDRGARSYGYTFGSGTRLTVV.

The CDR3 DNA reads as TGTGCCAGCAGTAACCAACAGGGTGGCTACACCTTC. This encodes CASSNQQGGYTF. This chain uses TRBV28 with TRBJ1-2; possible D gene TRBD1, 6 bases. V was clipped by 5 bases and J by 7 bases, with 11 bases between them. Germline values: CDR1 MDHEN, CDR2 SYDVKM. This CDR3 has 12 residues.

CDR3 protein: CATSTPGTASDEKLFF. The CDR3 coding sequence is TGTGCCACCAGCACCCCCGGGACAGCTTCAGATGAAAAACTGTTTTTT. The chain is built from TRBV15 and TRBJ1-4; TRBD1 matches at 7 bases. This CDR3 is built from 16 residues. V gave up 4 bases and J gave up 6 bases; unmatched junction bases: 11. Germline assignment: CDR1 LNHNV and CDR2 YYDKDF (reference sequence).

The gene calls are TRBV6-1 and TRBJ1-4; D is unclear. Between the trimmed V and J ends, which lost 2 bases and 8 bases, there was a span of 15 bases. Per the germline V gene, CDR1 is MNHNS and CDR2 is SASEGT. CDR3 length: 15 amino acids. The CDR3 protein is CASSEYLGGGEKLFF. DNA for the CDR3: TGTGCCAGCAGTGAATATCTGGGAGGCGGAGAAAAACTGTTTTTT.

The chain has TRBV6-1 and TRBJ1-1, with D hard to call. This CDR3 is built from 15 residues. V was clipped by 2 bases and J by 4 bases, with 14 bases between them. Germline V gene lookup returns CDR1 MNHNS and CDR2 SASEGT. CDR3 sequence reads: CASSEIGAGITEAFF. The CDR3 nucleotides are TGTGCCAGCAGTGAAATCGGTGCGGGGATCACTGAAGCTTTCTTT.

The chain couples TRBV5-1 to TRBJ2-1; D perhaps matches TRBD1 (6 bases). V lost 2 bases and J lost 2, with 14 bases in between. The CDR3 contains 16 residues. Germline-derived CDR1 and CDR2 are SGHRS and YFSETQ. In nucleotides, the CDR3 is TGCGCCAGCAGCTTAGGACAGTACGATACCTACAATGAGCAGTTCTTC. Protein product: CASSLGQYDTYNEQFF.

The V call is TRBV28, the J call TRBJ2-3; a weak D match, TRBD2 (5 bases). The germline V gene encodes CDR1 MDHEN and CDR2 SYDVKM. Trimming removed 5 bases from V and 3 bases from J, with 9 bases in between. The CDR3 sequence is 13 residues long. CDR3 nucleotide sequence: TGTGCCAGCAGTACAAGGGAGACAGATACGCAGTATTTT. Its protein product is CASSTRETDTQYF.

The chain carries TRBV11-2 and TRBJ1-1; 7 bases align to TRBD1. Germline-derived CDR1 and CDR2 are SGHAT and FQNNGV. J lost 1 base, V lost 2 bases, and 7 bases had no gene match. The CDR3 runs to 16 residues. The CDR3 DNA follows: TGTGCCAGCAGCTTATACACCGGGACAGAGAACACTGAAGCTTTCTTT. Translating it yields CASSLYTGTENTEAFF.

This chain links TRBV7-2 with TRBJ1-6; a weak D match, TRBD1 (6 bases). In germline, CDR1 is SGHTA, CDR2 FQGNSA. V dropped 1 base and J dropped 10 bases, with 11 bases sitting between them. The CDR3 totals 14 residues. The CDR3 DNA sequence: TGTGCCAGCAGCTTAGGTCAGGGGAAATCACCCCTCCACTTT. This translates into CASSLGQGKSPLHF.

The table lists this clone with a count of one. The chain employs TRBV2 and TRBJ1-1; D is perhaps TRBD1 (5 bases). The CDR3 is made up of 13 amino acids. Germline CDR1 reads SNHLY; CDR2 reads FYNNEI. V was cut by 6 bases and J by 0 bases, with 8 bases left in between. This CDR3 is CASRTAMNTEAFF. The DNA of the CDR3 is TGTGCCAGCAGGACAGCCATGAACACTGAAGCTTTCTTT.

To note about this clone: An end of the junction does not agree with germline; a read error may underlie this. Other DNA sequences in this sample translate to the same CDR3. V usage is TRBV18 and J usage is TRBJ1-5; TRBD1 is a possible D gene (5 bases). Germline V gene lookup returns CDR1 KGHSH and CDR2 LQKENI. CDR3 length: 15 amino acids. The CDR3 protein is CASSPRDGGDQPQHF. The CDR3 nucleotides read TGTGCCAGTTCACCACGCGACGGGGGGGATCAGCCCCAGCATTTT.

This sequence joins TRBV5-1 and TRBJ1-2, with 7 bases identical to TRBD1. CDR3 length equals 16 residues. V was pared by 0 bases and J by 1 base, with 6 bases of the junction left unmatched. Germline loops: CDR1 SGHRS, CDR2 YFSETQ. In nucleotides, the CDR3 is TGCGCCAGCAGCTTGGAAATGGGACAGCTTAACTATGGCTACACCTTC. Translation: CASSLEMGQLNYGYTF.

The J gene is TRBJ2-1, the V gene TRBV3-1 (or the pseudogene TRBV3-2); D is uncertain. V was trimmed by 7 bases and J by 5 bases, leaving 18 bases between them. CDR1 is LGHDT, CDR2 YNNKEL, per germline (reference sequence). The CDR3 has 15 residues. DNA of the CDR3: TGTGCCAGCACCTCTCTGTTCGGTATCGACAATGAGCAGTTCTTC. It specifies CASTSLFGIDNEQFF.

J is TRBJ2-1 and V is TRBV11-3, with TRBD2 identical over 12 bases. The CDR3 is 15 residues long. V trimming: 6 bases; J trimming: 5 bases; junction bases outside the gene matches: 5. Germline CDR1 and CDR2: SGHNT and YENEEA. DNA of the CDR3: TGTGCCAGCAGTTCCGGACTAGCGGGAAACAATGAGCAGTTCTTC. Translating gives CASSSGLAGNNEQFF.

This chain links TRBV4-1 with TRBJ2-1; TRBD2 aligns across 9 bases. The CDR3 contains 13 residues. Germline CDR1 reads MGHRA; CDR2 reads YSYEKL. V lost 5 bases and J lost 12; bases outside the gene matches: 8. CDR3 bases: TGCGCCAGCAGCTCTAGCGGGATCTCTGGGCAGTTCTTC. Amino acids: CASSSSGISGQFF.

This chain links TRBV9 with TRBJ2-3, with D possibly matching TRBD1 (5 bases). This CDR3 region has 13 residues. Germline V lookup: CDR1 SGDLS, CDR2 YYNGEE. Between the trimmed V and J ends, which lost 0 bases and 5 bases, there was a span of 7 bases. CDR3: CASSVATEDTQYF. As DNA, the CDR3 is TGTGCCAGCAGCGTAGCGACAGAAGATACGCAGTATTTT.

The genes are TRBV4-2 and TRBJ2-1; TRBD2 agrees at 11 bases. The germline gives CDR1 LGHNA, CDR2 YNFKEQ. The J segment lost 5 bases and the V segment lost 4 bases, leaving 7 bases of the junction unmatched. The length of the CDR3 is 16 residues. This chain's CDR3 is CASSRLTSGTNNEQFF. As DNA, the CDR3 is TGTGCCAGCAGCCGACTGACTAGCGGGACCAACAATGAGCAGTTCTTC.

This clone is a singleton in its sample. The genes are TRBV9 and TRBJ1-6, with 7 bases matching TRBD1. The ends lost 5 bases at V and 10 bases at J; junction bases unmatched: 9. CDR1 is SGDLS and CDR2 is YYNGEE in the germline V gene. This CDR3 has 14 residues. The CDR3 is CASSGTGAGSPLHF. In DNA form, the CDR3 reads TGTGCCAGCAGTGGTACAGGGGCAGGATCACCCCTCCACTTT.

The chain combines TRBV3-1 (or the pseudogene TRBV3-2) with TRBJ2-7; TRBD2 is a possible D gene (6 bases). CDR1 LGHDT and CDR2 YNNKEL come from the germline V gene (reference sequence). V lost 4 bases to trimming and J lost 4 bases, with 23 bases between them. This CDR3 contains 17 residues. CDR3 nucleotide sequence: TGTGCCAGCAGCCTATCCTGCCGGGACTCCAGCTCTTACGAGCAGTACTTC. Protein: CASSLSCRDSSSYEQYF.

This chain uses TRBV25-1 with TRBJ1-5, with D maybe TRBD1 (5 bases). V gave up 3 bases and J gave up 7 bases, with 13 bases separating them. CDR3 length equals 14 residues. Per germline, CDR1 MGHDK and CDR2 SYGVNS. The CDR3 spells CASSDRKGEQPQHF. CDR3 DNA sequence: TGTGCCAGCAGTGATCGTAAAGGGGAACAGCCCCAGCATTTT.

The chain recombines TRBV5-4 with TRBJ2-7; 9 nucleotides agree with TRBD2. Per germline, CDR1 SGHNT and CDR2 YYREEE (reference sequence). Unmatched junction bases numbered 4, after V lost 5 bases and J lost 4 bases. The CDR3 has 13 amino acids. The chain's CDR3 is CASRESGRYEQYF. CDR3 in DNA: TGTGCCAGCAGAGAAAGCGGGAGGTACGAGCAGTACTTC.

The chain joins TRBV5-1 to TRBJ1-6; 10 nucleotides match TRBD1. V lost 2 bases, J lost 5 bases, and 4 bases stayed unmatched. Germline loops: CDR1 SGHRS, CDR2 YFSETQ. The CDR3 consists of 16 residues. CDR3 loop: CASSLQGQGNNSPLHF. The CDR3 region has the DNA TGCGCCAGCAGCTTACAGGGACAGGGGAATAATTCACCCCTCCACTTT.

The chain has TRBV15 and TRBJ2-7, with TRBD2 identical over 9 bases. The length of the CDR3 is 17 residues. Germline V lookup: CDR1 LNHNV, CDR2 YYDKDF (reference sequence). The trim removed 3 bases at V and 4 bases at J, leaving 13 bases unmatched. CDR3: CATSSQLAGRSWYEQYF. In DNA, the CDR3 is TGTGCCACCAGCAGTCAGCTAGCGGGACGCTCCTGGTACGAGCAGTACTTC.